One sample yielded the 3 T cell receptor beta chains listed below, sequenced in a study of low-dose radiotherapy and immunotherapy resistance in tumors. Priming of first-strand cDNA relied on TRAV- and TRBV-specific primers (covering alpha and beta chains). With a V-primer adapter and a constant-region primer, TCRs were amplified for roughly 20 PCR cycles. TCRdb re-derived calls from the reads in MiXCR, one entry per CDR3 protein. Of tens of thousands of distinct CDR3 sequences detected, around 21% appear once; the ten largest clones hold roughly 8.3%. The time point is: after trial treatment. The treatment denotes: LDRT plus nivolumab, ipilimumab, low-dose cyclophosphamide and aspirin (RACIN trial). The specimen was PBMCs, collected after low-dose radiotherapy plus immunotherapy. The receptors originated from a female donor with ovarian cancer.

This clonotype was observed at least ten times. The rearrangement links TRBV28 to TRBJ2-6, with 7 bases identical to TRBD1. V trimming: 6 bases; J trimming: 2 bases; junction bases outside the gene matches: 4. This CDR3 contains 15 residues. Germline V gene sequence: CDR1 MDHEN, CDR2 SYDVKM. As DNA, the CDR3 is TGTGCCAGCAGGACCCAGGGGGCTGGGGCCAACGTCCTGACTTTC. Translated: CASRTQGAGANVLTF.

This clonotype occurred a few times. This chain links TRBV18 with TRBJ2-7, with TRBD2 matching 11 bases. Germline CDR1 reads KGHSH; CDR2 reads LQKENI. CDR3 length: 15 residues. V shed 3 bases and J 0 bases; nucleotides not matched to a gene: 1. CDR3: CASSPGTSGSYEQYF. The DNA of the CDR3 is TGTGCCAGCTCACCGGGGACTAGCGGCTCCTACGAGCAGTACTTC.

This clonotype showed up many times. The rearrangement uses TRBV12-5 and TRBJ2-3; weak D call: TRBD2 (7 bases). V shed 2 bases and J shed 4 bases, with 16 bases lying between them. Germline assignment: CDR1 LGHNT and CDR2 FRNRAP. This CDR3 spans 16 amino acids. CDR3 amino acids: CASGLKAGAWADTQYF. Here the CDR3 DNA reads TGTGCTAGTGGTTTGAAGGCGGGGGCATGGGCAGATACGCAGTATTTT.